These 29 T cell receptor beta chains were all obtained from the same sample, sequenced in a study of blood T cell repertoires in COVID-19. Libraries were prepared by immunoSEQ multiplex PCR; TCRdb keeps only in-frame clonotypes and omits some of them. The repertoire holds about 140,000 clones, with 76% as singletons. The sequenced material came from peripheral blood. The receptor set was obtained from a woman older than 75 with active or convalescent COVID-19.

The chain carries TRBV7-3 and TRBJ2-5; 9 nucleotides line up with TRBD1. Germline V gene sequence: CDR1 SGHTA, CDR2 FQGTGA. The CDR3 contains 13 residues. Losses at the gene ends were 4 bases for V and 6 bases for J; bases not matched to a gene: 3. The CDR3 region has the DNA TGTGCCAGCAGCTCGGACAGGGGAAAGACCCAGTACTTC. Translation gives CASSSDRGKTQYF.

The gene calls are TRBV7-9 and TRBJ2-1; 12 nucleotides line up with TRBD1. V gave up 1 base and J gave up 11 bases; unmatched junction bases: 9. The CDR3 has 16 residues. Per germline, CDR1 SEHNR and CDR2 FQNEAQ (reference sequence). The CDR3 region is CASSLDRGDRGRKQFF. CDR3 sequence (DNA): TGTGCCAGCAGCTTAGATAGGGGGGACAGGGGGCGGAAGCAGTTCTTC.

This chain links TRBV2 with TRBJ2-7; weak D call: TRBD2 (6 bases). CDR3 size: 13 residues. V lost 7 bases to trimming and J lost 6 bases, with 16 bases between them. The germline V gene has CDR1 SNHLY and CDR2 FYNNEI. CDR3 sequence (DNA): TGTGCCAGCATCTTAGTCGCCGGGGGCGAGCAGTACTTC. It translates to CASILVAGGEQYF.

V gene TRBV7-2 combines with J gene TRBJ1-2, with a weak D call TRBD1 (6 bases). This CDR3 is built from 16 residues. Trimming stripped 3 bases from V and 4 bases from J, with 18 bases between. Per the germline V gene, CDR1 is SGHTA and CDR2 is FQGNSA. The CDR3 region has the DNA TGTGCCAGCAGCTTCCTGGACAGTCCCAACCTCTATGGCTACACCTTC. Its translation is CASSFLDSPNLYGYTF. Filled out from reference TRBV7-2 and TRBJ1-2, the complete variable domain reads GAGVSQSPSNKVTEKGKDVELRCDPISGHTALYWYRQSLGQGLEFLIYFQGNSAPDKSGLPSDRFSAERTGGSVSTLTIQRTQQEDSAVYLCASSFLDSPNLYGYTFGSGTRLTVV.

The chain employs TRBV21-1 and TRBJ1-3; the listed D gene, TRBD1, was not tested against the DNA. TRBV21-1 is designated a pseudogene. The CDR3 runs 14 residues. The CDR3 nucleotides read TGTGCCAGCAGCCGACAGGGTTCGGGAAACACCATATATTTT. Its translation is CASSRQGSGNTIYF.

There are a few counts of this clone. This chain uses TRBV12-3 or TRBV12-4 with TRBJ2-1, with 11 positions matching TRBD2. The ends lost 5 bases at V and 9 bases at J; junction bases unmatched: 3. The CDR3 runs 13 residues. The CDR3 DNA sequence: TGTGCCAGCAGTGACGGACTAGCGGGTGAGCAGTTCTTC. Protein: CASSDGLAGEQFF.

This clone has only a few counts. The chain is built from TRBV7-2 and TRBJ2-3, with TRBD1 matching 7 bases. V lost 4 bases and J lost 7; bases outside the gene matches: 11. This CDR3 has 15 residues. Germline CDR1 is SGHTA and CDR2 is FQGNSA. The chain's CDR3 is CASSYPGQLLYTQYF. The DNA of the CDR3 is TGTGCCAGCAGCTACCCGGGACAGTTGCTTTATACGCAGTATTTT.

The CDR3 DNA reads as TGTGCCAGCAGCTTGGACCTGGGGCCTGGAAACACCATATATTTT. This translates into CASSLDLGPGNTIYF. The chain joins TRBV5-8 to TRBJ1-3; maybe TRBD1 (5 bases). The CDR3 covers 15 residues. V shed 0 bases and J shed 2 bases, with 9 bases lying between them. CDR1 and CDR2 from the germline V gene are SGHTS and YDEGEE.

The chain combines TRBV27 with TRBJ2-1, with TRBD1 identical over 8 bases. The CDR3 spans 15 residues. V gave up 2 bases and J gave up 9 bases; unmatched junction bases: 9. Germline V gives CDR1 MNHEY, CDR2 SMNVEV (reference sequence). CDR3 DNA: TGTGCCAGCAGTTTAGGAAACAGGGGGTTTGGTGAGCAGTTCTTC. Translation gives CASSLGNRGFGEQFF.

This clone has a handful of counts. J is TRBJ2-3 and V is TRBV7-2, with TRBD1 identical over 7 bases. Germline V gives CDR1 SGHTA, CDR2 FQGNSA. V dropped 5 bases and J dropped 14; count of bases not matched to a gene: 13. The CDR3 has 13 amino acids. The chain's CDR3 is CASSPPYGTAPYF. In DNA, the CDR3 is TGTGCCAGCAGCCCCCCGTACGGGACAGCACCGTATTTT.

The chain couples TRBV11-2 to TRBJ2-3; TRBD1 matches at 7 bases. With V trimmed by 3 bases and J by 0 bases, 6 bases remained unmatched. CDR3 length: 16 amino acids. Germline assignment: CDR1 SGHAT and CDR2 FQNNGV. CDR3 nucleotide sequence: TGTGCCAGCAGCTTTCGCCTGACAGGGAGCACAGATACGCAGTATTTT. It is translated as CASSFRLTGSTDTQYF.

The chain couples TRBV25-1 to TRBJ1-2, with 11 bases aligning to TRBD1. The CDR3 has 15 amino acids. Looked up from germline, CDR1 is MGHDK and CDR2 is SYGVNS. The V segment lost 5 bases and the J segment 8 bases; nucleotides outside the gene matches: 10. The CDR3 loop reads CASSPRTGGTLGYTF. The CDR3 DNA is TGTGCCAGCAGTCCCCGGACAGGGGGCACGTTAGGCTACACCTTC.

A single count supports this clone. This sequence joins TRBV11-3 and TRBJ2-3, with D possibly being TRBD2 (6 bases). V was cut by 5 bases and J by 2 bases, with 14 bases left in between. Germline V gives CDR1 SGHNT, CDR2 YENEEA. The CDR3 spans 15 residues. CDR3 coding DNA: TGTGCCAGCAGCCCTAGTGGACTACTCACAGATACGCAGTATTTT. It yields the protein CASSPSGLLTDTQYF.

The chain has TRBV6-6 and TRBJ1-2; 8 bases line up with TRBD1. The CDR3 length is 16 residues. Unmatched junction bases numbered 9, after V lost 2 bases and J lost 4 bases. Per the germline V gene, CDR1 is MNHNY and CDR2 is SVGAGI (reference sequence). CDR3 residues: CASSYGQGAIIYGYTF. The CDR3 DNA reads TGTGCCAGCAGTTACGGTCAGGGGGCGATAATCTATGGCTACACCTTC.

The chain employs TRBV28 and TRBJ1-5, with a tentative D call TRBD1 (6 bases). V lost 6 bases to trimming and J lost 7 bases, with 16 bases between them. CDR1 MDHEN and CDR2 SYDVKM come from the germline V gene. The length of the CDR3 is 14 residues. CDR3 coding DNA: TGTGCCAGCAGGGGGGGGGCAGAGGGACAGCCCCAGCATTTT. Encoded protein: CASRGGAEGQPQHF.

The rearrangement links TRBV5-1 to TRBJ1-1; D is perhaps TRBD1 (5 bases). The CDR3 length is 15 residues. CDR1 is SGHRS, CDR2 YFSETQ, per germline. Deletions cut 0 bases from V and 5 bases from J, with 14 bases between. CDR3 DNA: TGCGCCAGCAGCTTGGTCCAGGGATTGCGGACTGAAGCTTTCTTT. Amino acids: CASSLVQGLRTEAFF. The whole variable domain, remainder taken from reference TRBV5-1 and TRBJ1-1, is KAGVTQTPRYLIKTRGQQVTLSCSPISGHRSVSWYQQTPGQGLQFLFEYFSETQRNKGNFPGRFSGRQFSNSRSEMNVSTLELGDSALYLCASSLVQGLRTEAFFGQGTRLTVV.

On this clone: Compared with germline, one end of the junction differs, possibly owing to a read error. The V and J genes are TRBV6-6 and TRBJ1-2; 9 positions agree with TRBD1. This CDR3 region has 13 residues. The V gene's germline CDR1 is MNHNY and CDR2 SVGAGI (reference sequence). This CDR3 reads CASSGTQQGAPSF. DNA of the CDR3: TGTGCCAGCAGTGGGACCCAACAGGGGGCCCCGAGCTTC.

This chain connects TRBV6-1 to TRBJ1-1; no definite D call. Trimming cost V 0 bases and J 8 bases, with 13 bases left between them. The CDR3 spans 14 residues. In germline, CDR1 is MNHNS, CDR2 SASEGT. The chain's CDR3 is CASSEAGGAQEAFF. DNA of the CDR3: TGTGCCAGCAGTGAAGCCGGAGGAGCTCAGGAAGCTTTCTTT.

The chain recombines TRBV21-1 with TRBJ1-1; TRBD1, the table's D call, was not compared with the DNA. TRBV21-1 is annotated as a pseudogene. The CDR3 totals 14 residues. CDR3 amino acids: CASNPGAKNTEAFF. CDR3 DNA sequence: TGTGCCAGCAACCCAGGGGCTAAGAACACTGAAGCTTTCTTT.

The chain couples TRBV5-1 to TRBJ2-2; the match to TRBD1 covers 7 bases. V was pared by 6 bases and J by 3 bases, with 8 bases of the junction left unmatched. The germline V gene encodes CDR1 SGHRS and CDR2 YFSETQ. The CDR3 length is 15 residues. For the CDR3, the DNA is TGCGCCAGCACCGATCGACAGGGTTACACCGGGGAGCTGTTTTTT. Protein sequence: CASTDRQGYTGELFF. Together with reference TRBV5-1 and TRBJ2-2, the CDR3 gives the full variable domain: KAGVTQTPRYLIKTRGQQVTLSCSPISGHRSVSWYQQTPGQGLQFLFEYFSETQRNKGNFPGRFSGRQFSNSRSEMNVSTLELGDSALYLCASTDRQGYTGELFFGEGSRLTVL.

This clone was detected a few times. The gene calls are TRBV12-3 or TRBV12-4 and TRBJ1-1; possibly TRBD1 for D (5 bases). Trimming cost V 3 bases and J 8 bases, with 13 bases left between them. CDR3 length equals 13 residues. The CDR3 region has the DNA TGTGCCAGCAGTTTCGGTACAGGAAGAGAAGCTTTCTTT. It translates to CASSFGTGREAFF.

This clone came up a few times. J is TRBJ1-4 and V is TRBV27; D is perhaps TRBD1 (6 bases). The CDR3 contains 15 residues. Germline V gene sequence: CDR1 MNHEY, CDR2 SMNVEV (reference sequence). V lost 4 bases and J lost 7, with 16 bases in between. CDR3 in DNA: TGTGCCAGCAGTTGGATTGCAGGGGCAGGTGAAAAACTGTTTTTT. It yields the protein CASSWIAGAGEKLFF. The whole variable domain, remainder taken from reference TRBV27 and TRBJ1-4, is EAQVTQNPRYLITVTGKKLTVTCSQNMNHEYMSWYRQDPGLGLRQIYYSMNVEVTDKGDVPEGYKVSRKEKRNFPLILESPSPNQTSLYFCASSWIAGAGEKLFFGSGTQLSVL.

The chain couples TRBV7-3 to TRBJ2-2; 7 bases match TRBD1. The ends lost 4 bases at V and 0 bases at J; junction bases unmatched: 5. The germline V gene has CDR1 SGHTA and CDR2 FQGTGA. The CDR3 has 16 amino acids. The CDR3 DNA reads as TGTGCCAGCAGCTCACAGGGGAGTTCGAACACCGGGGAGCTGTTTTTT. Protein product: CASSSQGSSNTGELFF.

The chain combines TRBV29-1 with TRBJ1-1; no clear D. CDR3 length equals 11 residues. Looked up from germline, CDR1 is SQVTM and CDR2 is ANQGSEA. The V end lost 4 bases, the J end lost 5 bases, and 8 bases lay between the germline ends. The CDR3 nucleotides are TGCAGCGTTGTGGCCGGGACTGAAGCTTTCTTT. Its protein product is CSVVAGTEAFF. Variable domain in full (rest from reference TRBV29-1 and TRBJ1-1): SAVISQKPSRDICQRGTSLTIQCQVDSQVTMMFWYRQQPGQSLTLIATANQGSEATYESGFVIDKFPISRPNLTFSTLTVSNMSPEDSSIYLCSVVAGTEAFFGQGTRLTVV.

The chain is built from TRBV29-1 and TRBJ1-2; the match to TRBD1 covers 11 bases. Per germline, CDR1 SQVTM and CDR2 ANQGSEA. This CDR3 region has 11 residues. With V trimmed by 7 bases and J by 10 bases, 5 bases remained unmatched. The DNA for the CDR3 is TGCAGCGCAGGACAGGGGGCCTTCTACACCTTC. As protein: CSAGQGAFYTF.

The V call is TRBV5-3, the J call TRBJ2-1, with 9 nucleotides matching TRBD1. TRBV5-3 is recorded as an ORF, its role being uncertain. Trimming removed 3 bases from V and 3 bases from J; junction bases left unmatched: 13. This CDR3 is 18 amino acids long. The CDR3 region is CARSSEGQGEVGYNEQFF. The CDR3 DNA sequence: TGTGCCAGAAGCTCCGAGGGACAGGGAGAAGTTGGCTACAATGAGCAGTTCTTC.

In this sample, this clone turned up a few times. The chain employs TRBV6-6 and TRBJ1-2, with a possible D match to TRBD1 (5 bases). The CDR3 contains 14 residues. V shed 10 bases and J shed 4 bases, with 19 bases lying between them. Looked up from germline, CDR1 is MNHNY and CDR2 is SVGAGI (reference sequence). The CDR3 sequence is CATFNGGGTYGYTF. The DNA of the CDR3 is TGTGCCACCTTCAACGGGGGTGGAACCTATGGCTACACCTTC.

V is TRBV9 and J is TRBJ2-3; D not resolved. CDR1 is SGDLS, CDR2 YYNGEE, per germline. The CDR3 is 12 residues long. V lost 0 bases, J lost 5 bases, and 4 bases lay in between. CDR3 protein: CASSVGVDTQYF. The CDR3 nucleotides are TGTGCCAGCAGCGTAGGAGTAGATACGCAGTATTTT. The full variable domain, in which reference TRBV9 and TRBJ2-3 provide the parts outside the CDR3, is DSGVTQTPKHLITATGQRVTLRCSPRSGDLSVYWYQQSLDQGLQFLIQYYNGEERAKGNILERFSAQQFPDLHSELNLSSLELGDSALYFCASSVGVDTQYFGPGTRLTVL.

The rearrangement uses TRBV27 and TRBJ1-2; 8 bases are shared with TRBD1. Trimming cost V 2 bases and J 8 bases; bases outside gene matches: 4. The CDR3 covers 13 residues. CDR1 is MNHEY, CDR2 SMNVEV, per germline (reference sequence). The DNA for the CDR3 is TGTGCCAGCAGTTTACAGGGGGCTGGAGGCTACACCTTC. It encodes CASSLQGAGGYTF.